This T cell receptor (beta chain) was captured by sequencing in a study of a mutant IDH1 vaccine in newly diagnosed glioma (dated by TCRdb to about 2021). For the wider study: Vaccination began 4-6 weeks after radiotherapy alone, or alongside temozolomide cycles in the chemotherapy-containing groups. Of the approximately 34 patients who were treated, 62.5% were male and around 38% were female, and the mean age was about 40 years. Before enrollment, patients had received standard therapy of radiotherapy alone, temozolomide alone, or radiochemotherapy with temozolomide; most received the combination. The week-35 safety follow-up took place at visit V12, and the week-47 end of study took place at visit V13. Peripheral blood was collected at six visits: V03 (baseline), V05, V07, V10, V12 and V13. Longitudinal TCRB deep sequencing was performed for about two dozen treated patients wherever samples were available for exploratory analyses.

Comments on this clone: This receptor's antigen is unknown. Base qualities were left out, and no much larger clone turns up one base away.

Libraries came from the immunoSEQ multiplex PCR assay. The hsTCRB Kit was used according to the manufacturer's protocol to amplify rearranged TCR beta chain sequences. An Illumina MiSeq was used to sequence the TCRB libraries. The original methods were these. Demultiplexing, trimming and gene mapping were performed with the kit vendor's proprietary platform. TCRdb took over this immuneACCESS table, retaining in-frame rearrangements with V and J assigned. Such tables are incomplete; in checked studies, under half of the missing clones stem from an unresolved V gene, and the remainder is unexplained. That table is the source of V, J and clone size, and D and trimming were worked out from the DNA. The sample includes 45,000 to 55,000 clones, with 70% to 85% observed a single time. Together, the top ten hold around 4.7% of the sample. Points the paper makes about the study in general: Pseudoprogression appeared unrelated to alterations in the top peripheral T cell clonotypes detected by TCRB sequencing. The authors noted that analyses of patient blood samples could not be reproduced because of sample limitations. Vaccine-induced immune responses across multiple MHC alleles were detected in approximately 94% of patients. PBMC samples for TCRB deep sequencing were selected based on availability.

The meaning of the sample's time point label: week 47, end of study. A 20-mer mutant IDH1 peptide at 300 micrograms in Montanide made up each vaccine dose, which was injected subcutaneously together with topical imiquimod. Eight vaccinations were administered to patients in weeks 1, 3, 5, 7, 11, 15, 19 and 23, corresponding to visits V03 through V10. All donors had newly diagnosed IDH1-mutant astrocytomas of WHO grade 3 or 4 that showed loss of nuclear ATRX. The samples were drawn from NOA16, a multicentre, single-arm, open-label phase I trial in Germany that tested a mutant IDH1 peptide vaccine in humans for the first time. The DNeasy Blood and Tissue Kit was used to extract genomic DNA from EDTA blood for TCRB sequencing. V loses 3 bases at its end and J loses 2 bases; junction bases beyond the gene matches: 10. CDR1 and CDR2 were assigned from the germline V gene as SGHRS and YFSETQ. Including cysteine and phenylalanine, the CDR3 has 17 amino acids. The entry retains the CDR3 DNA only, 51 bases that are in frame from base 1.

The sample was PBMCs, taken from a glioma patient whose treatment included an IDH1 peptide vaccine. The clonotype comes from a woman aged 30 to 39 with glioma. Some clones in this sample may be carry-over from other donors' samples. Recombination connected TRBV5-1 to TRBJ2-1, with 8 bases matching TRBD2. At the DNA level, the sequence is TGCGCCAGCAGCTCCGAAGCGGGAGTTGGTCCCTACAATGAGCAGTTCTTC. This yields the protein CASSSEAGVGPYNEQFF. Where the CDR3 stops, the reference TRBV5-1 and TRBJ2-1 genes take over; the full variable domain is KAGVTQTPRYLIKTRGQQVTLSCSPISGHRSVSWYQQTPGQGLQFLFEYFSETQRNKGNFPGRFSGRQFSNSRSEMNVSTLELGDSALYLCASSSEAGVGPYNEQFFGPGTRLTVL.